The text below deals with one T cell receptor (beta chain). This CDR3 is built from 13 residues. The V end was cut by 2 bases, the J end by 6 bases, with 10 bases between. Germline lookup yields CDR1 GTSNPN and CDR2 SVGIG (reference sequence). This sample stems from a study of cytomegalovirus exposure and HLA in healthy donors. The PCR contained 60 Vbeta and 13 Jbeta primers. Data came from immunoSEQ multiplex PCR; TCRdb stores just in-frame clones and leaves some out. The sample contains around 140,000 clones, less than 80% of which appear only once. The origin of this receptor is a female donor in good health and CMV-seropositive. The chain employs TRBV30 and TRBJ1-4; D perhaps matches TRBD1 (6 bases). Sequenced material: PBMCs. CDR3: CAWSSGAYEKLFF. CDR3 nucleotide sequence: TGTGCCTGGAGTTCAGGGGCATATGAAAAACTGTTTTTT.